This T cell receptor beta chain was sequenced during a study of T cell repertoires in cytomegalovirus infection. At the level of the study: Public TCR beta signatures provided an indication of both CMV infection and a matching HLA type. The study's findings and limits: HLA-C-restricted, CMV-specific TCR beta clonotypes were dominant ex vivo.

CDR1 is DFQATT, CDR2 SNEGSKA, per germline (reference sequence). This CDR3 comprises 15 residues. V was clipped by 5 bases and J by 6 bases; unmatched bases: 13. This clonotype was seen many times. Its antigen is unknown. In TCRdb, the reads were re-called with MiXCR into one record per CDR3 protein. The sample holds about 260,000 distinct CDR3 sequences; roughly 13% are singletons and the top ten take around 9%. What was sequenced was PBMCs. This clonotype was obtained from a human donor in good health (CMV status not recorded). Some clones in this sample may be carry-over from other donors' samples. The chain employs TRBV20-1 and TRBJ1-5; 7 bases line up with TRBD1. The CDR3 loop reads CSAGSDREIRQPQHF. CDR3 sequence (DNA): TGCAGTGCTGGGTCAGACAGGGAGATCCGTCAGCCCCAGCATTTT.